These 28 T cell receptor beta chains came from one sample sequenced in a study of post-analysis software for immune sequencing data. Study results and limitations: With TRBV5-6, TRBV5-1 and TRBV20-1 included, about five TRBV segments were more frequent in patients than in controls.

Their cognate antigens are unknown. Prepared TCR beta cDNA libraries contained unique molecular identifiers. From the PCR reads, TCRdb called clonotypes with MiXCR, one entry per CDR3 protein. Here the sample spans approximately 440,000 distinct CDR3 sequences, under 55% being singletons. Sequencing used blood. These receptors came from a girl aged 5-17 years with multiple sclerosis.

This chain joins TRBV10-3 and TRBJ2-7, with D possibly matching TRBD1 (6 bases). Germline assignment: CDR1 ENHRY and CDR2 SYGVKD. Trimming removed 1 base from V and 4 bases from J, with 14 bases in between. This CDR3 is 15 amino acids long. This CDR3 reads CAISEFRGSTYEQYF. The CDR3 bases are TGTGCCATCAGTGAGTTCAGGGGATCTACGTACGAGCAGTACTTC.

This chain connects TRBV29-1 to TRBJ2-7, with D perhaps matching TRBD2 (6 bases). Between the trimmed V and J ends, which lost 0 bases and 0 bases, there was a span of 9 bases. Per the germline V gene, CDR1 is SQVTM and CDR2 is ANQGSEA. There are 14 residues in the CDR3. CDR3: CSVEEEGNSYEQYF. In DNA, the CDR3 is TGCAGCGTTGAAGAGGAGGGGAACTCCTACGAGCAGTACTTC.

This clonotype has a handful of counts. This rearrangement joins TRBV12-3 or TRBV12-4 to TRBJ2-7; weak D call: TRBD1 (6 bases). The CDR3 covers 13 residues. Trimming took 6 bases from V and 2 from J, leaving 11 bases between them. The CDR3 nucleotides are TGTGCCAGCAGGTCAGGGGACACCTACGAGCAGTACTTC. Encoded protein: CASRSGDTYEQYF.

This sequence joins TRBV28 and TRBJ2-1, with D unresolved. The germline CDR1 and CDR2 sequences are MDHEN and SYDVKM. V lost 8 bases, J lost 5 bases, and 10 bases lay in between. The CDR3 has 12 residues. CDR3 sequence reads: CASVTTDNEQFF. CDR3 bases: TGTGCCAGCGTGACGACGGACAATGAGCAGTTCTTC. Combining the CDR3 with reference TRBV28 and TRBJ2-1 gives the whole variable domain DVKVTQSSRYLVKRTGEKVFLECVQDMDHENMFWYRQDPGLGLRLIYFSYDVKMKEKGDIPEGYSVSREKKERFSLILESASTNQTSMYLCASVTTDNEQFFGPGTRLTVL.

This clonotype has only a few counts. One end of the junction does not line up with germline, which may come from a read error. The CDR3 is CVSSPQPGTWGNTGELFF. The CDR3 region has the DNA TGCGTCAGCAGCCCACAACCCGGGACCTGGGGAAACACCGGGGAGCTGTTTTTT. V gene TRBV4-3 combines with J gene TRBJ2-2; D possibly uses TRBD1 or TRBD2 (5 bases each). In germline, CDR1 is LGHNA, CDR2 YSLEER. The CDR3 is 18 amino acids.

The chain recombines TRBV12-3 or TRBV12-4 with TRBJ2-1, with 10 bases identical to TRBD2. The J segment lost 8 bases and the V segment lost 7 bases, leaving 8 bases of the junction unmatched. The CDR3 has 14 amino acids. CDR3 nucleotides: TGTGCCAGCACCGACGGACTAGCGGCGTATGAGCAGTTCTTC. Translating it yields CASTDGLAAYEQFF.

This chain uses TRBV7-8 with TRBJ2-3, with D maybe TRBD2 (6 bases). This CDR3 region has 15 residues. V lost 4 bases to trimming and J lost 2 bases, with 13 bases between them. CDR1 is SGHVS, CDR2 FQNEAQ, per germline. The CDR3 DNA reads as TGTGCCAGCAGCTCCCGACTAGTCCCCACAGATACGCAGTATTTT. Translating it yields CASSSRLVPTDTQYF. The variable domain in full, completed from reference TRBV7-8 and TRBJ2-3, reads GAGVSQSPRYKVAKRGQDVALRCDPISGHVSLFWYQQALGQGPEFLTYFQNEAQLDKSGLPSDRFFAERPEGSVSTLKIQRTQQEDSAVYLCASSSRLVPTDTQYFGPGTRLTVL.

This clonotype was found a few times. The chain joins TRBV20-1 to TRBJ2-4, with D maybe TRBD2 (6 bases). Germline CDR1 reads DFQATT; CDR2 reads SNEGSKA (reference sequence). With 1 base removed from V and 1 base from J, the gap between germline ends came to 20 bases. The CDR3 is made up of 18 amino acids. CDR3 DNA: TGCAGTGCTAGAGGGTGGATCGCGGGGTCTTCGGCCAAAAACATTCAGTACTTC. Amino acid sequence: CSARGWIAGSSAKNIQYF.

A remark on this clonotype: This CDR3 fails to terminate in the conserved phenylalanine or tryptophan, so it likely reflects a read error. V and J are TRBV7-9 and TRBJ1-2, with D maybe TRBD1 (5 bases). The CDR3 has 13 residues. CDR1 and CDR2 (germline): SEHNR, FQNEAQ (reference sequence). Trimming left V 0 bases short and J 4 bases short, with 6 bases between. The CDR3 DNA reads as TGTGCCAGCAGCTTAGCAGGGACCTATGGCTACACCGTC. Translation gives CASSLAGTYGYTV.

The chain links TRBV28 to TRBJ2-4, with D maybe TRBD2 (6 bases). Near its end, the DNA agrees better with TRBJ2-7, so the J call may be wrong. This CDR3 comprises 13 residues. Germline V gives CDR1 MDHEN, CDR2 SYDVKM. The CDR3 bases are TGTGCCAGCAGTTCCCCGGGGGACCACGAGCAGTACTTC. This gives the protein CASSSPGDHEQYF.

CDR3 loop: CASSQGTVLIYEQYF. The DNA of the CDR3 is TGTGCCAGCAGCCAGGGGACTGTCTTGATATACGAGCAGTACTTC. The chain is built from TRBV14 and TRBJ2-7; tentatively, D is TRBD2 (6 bases). Germline V gene sequence: CDR1 SGHDN, CDR2 FVKESK. V was clipped by 3 bases and J by 4 bases, with 16 bases between them. The CDR3 runs to 15 residues. Drawing the rest from reference TRBV14 and TRBJ2-7, the complete variable domain is EAGVTQFPSHSVIEKGQTVTLRCDPISGHDNLYWYRRVMGKEIKFLLHFVKESKQDESGMPNNRFLAERTGGTYSTLKVQPAELEDSGVYFCASSQGTVLIYEQYFGPGTRLTVT.

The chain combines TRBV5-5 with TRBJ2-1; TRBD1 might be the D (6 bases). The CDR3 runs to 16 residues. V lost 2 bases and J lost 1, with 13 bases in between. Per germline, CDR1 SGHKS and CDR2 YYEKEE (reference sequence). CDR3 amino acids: CASSFLARGSYNEQFF. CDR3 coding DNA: TGTGCCAGCAGCTTTCTGGCCAGGGGATCCTACAATGAGCAGTTCTTC.

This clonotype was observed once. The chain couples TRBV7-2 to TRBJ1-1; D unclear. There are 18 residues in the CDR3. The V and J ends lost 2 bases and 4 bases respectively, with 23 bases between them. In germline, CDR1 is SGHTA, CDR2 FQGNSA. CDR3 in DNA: TGTGCCAGCAGCTTACCCCCGGCCATTGGACGAGGGAGCACTGAAGCTTTCTTT. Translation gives CASSLPPAIGRGSTEAFF.

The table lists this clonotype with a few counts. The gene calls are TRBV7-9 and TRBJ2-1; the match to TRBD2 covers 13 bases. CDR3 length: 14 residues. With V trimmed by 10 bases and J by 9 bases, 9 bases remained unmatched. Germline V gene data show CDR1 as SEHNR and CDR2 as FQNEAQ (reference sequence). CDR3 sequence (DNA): TGTGCCAACGGACCGGGACTAGCGGGAAGTGAGCAGTTCTTC. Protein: CANGPGLAGSEQFF.

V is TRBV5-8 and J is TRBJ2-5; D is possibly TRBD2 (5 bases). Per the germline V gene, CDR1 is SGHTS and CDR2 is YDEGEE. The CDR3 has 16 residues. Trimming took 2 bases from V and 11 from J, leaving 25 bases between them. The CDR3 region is CASSLRPRRDGGEQYF. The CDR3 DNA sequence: TGTGCCAGCAGCTTACGGCCCCGGCGCGACGGTGGGGAGCAGTACTTC.

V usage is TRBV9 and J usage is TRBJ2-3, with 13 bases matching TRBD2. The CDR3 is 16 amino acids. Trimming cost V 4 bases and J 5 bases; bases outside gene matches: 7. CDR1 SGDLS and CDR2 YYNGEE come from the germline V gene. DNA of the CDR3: TGTGCCAGCAGCCAGCGACTAGCGGGAGGCGTAGATACGCAGTATTTT. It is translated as CASSQRLAGGVDTQYF.

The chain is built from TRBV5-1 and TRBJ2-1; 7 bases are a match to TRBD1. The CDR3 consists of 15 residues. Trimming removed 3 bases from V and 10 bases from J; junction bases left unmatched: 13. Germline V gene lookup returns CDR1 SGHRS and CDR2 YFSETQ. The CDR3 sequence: CASSWGKGAAYEQFF. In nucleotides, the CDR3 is TGCGCCAGCAGCTGGGGAAAGGGGGCCGCCTACGAGCAGTTCTTC.

The CDR3 protein is CASNLPGAQPQHF. The CDR3, as DNA: TGTGCCAGCAACCTCCCAGGGGCACAGCCCCAGCATTTT. The genes are TRBV21-1 and TRBJ1-5; the DNA was not used to check the table's D call, TRBD1. TRBV21-1 has pseudogene status. The CDR3 contains 13 residues.

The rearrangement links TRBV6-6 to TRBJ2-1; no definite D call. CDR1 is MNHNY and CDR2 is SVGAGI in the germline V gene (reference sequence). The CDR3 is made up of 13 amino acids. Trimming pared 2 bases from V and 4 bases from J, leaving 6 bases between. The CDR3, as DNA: TGTGCCAGCAGTTACGCCCTGTACAATGAGCAGTTCTTC. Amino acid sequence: CASSYALYNEQFF.

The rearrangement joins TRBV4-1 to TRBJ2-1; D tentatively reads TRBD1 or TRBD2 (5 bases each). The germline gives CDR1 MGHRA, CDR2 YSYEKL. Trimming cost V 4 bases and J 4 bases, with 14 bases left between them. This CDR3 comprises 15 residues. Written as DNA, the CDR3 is TGCGCCAGCAGCCTCTTTCGGGGCCCATACAATGAGCAGTTCTTC. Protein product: CASSLFRGPYNEQFF.

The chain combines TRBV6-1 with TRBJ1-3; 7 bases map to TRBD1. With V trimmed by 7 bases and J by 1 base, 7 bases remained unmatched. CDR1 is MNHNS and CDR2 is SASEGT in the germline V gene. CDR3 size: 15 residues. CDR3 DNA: TGTGCCAGCACCCCAGGACAGGCGTCTGGAAACACCATATATTTT. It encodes CASTPGQASGNTIYF.

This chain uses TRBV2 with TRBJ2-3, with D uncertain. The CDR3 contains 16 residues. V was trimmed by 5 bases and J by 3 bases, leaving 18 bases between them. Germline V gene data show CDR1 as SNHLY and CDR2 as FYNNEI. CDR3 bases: TGTGCCAGCAGTCCGCGAGAATTTCGAGGTACAGATACGCAGTATTTT. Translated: CASSPREFRGTDTQYF.

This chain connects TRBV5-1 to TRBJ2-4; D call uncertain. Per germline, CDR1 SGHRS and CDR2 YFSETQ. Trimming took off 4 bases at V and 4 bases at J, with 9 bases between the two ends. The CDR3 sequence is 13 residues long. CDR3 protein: CASSPETKNIQYF. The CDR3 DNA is TGCGCCAGCAGCCCTGAGACAAAAAACATTCAGTACTTC.

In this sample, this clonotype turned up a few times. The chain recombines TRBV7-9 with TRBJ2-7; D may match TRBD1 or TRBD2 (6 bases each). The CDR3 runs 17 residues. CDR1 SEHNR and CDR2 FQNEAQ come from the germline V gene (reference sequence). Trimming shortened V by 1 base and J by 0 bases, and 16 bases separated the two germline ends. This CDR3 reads CASSLEGGASPSYEQYF. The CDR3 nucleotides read TGTGCCAGCAGCTTAGAGGGGGGCGCTTCCCCCTCCTACGAGCAGTACTTC. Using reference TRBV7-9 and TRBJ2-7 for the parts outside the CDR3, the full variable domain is DTGVSQNPRHKITKRGQNVTFRCDPISEHNRLYWYRQTLGQGPEFLTYFQNEAQLEKSRLLSDRFSAERPKGSFSTLEIQRTEQGDSAMYLCASSLEGGASPSYEQYFGPGTRLTVT.

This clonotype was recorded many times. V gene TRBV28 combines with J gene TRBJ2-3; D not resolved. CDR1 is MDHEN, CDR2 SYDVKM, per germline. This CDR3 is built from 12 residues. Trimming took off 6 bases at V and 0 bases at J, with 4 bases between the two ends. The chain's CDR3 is CASSLSTDTQYF. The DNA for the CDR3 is TGTGCCAGCAGCTTAAGCACAGATACGCAGTATTTT.

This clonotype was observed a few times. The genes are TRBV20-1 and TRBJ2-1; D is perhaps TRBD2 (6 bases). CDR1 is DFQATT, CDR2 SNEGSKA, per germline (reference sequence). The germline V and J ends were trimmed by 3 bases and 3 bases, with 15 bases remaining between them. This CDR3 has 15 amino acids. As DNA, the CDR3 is TGCAGTGCTAGTGGAGGGATTTCGGGCTACAATGAGCAGTTCTTC. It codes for CSASGGISGYNEQFF.

The CDR3: CASSLVLGQGNEQFF. As DNA, the CDR3 is TGTGCCAGCAGCTTAGTTTTGGGACAGGGGAATGAGCAGTTCTTC. This chain links TRBV7-2 with TRBJ2-1, with 10 nucleotides matching TRBD1. Germline CDR1 reads SGHTA; CDR2 reads FQGNSA. The ends lost 1 base at V and 7 bases at J; junction bases unmatched: 4. CDR3 length: 15 amino acids.

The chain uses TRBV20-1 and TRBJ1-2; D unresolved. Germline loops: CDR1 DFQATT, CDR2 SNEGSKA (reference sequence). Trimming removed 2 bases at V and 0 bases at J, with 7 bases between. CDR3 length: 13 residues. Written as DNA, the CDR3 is TGCAGTGCTAGAAAGGACGCTAACTATGGCTACACCTTC. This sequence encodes CSARKDANYGYTF.